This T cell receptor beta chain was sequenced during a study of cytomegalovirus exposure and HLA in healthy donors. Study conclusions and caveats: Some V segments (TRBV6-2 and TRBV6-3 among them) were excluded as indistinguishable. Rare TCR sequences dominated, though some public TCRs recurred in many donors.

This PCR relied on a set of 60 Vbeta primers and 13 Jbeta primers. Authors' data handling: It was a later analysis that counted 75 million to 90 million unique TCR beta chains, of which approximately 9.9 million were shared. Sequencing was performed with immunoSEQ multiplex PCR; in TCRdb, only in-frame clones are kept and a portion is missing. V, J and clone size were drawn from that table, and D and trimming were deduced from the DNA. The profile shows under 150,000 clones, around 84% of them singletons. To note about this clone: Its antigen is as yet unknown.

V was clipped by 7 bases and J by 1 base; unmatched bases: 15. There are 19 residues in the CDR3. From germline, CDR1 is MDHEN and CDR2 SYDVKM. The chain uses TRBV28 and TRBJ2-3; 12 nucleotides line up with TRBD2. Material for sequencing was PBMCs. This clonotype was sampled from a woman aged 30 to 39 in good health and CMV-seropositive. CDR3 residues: CASTPLGLAGGTGTDTQYF. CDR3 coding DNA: TGTGCCAGCACCCCTTTGGGCCTAGCGGGGGGGACGGGCACAGATACGCAGTATTTT.